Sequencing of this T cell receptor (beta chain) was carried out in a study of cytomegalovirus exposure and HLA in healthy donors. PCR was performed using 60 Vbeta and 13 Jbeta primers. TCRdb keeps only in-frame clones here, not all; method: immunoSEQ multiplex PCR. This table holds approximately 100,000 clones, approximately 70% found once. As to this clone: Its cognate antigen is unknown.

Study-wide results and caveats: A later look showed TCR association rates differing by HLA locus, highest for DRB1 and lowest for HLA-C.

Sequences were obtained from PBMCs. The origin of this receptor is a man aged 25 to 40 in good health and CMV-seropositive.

The CDR3 DNA reads as TGTGCCAGTAGCTGGGGTTCGGGGTCCTACGAGCAGTACTTC. It translates to CASSWGSGSYEQYF. The V gene is TRBV19, the J gene TRBJ2-5; D might be TRBD2 (5 bases). The end of the DNA is better explained by TRBJ2-7, so the J call may be wrong. Per the germline V gene, CDR1 is LNHDA and CDR2 is SQIVND (reference sequence). This CDR3 region has 14 residues.